This T cell receptor beta chain was recorded in a study of CD8 T cells in ankylosing spondylitis. General study findings and limits: Roughly eight highly homologous variants made up a TCR beta motif that seemed to typify ankylosing spondylitis blood. Reported data indicate significant enrichment of disease-linked clones within matched ankylosing spondylitis synovial fluid. Certain motif variants had earlier appeared in reactive arthritis synovial fluid and blood.

To note about this clonotype: Antigen unknown.

Libraries of TCR beta came from quantitative 5'-RACE with molecular barcodes. TCRdb independently ran MiXCR on the 5' RACE reads; one entry per CDR3 protein. The data contain over 450,000 distinct CDR3 sequences, 9.5% to 15% of them singletons. CDR1 and CDR2 (germline): SGHRS, YFSETQ. Trimming shortened V by 2 bases and J by 3 bases, and 9 bases separated the two germline ends. CDR3 length: 13 residues. The source is a male donor with ankylosing spondylitis. Specimen: blood, either unsorted or a sorted T cell fraction (not recorded which). The chain joins TRBV5-1 to TRBJ2-7; D uncertain. The CDR3 is CASSFAGDYEQYF. CDR3 nucleotide sequence: TGCGCCAGCAGCTTTGCTGGGGACTACGAGCAGTACTTC.